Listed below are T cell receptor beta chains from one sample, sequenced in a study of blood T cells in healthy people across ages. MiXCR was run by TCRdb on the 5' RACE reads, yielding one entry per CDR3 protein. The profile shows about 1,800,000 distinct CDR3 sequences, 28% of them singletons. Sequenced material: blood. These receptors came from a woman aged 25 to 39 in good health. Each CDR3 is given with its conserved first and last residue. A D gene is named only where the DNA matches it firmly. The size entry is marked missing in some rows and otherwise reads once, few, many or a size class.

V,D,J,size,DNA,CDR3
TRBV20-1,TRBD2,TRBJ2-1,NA,TGCAGTGCTAGACCTATCACTAGCGATGAGCAGTTCTTC,CSARPITSDEQFF
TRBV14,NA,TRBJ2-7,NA,TGTGCCAGCAGCCAGCTCATGGACTCCCACGAGCAGTACTTC,CASSQLMDSHEQYF
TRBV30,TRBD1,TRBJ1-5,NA,TGTGCCTGGAGCACGGGACAGGGGGATCAGCCCCAGCATTTT,CAWSTGQGDQPQHF
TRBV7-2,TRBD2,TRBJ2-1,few,TGTGCCAGCAGCCCCGGGGGGGGCGGAGGGGACAATGAGCAGTTCTTC,CASSPGGGGGDNEQFF
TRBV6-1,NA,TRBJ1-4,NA,TGTGCCGGCAGTGACCTACAGAGAACTGAAAAACTGTTTTTT,CAGSDLQRTEKLFF
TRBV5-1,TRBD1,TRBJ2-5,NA,TGCGCCAGCAGCTTAGGACAGGGACTTCAAGAGACCCAGTACTTC,CASSLGQGLQETQYF
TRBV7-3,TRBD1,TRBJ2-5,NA,TGTGCCAGCAGCTCCCCGGCAGGGGGCTGGGAGACCCAGTACTTC,CASSSPAGGWETQYF
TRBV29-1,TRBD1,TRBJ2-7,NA,TGCAGCGTTGAAGGGTCAGGGGGCCACGAGCAGTACTTC,CSVEGSGGHEQYF
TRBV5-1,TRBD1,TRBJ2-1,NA,TGCGCCAGCGCGGACAGGACAGGGAACAATGAGCAGTTCTTC,CASADRTGNNEQFF
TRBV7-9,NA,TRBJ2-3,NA,TGTGCCAGCAGCTTAGGGGCCGACCGCACAGATACGCAGTATTTT,CASSLGADRTDTQYF
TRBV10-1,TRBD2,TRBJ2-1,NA,TGCGCCAGCAGTGAGCCCGGACTAGCCCTCCTCTTC,CASSEPGLALLF
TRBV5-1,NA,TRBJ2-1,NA,TGCGCCAGCAGCGGAAAAGGGGTGAGCTCCTACAATGAGCAGTTCTTC,CASSGKGVSSYNEQFF
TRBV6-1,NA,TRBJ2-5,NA,TGTGCCAGCAGTGAAGCAAGAGGGGTTGGGGAGACCCAGTACTTC,CASSEARGVGETQYF
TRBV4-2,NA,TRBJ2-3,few,TGTGCCAGCAGCCAAGGGTTAGAGGCGCAGTATTTT,CASSQGLEAQYF
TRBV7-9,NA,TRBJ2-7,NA,TGTGCCAGCGGACCACTTGGGGCCGAGCAGTACTTC,CASGPLGAEQYF
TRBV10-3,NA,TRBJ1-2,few,TGTGCCATCAGTGACAGCTTCTATGGCTACACCTTC,CAISDSFYGYTF
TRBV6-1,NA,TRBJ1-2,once,TGTGCCAGCATCCTTGGACTTTATGGCCACACCTTC,CASILGLYGHTF
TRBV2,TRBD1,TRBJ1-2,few,TGTGCCGCCGGGCAGGGGGAAACCTATGGCTACACCTTC,CAAGQGETYGYTF
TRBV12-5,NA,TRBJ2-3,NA,TGTGCTAGTGGTTTGTCCGATACGCAGTATTTT,CASGLSDTQYF
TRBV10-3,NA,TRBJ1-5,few,TGTGCCATCAGTGAAGGGGTCAGCAATCAGCCCCAGCATTTT,CAISEGVSNQPQHF
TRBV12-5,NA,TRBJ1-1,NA,TGTGCTAGTGGTTTGACGGTGAAGAACACTGAAGCTTTCTTT,CASGLTVKNTEAFF
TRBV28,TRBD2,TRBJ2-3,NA,TGTGCCAGCAGTTTAATCGTAGCGGGGGGGCTCCCGACAGATACGCAGTATTTT,CASSLIVAGGLPTDTQYF
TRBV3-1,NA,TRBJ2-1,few,TGTGCCAGCAGCCAGAGGGGGGGTACCAACAATGAGCAGTTCTTC,CASSQRGGTNNEQFF